Sequencing of this TCR beta chain was carried out in a study of CD4 T cells in relation to SARS-CoV-2 and coronaviruses. Study overall: After about nine days of antigen culture, PBMC TCR beta CDR3s were sequenced. Overall study results and limits: This crossreactivity analysis covered spike protein alone, no other viral proteins.

Sequencing used immunoSEQ multiplex PCR; TCRdb keeps in-frame clones, though not all of them. The sample has 35,000 to 50,000 clones, roughly 80% seen once; the top ten hold more than 1.4%. For approximately 10 days, roughly 100,000 sorted CD4+ cells grew with T cell-depleted PBMCs and CEF. Details on this clone: What it binds is unknown.

V gave up 11 bases and J gave up 5 bases, with 6 bases separating them. The V gene's germline CDR1 is LGHDT and CDR2 YNNKEL (reference sequence). This CDR3 contains 9 residues. The chain combines TRBV3-1 (or the pseudogene TRBV3-2) with TRBJ2-5; TRBD2 is a possible D gene (5 bases). Sequencing used naive CD4+ T cells from PBMCs, cultured in vitro. Subset specified: naive CD4+ T cells isolated by negative enrichment. The receptor was isolated from an adult with COVID-19. CDR3 loop: CASGETQYF. The CDR3 DNA reads as TGTGCCTCGGGGGAGACCCAGTACTTC.